What follows are 15 T cell receptor beta chains derived from one specimen sequenced in a study of T cell therapy after organ transplantation. Sequencing was performed with immunoSEQ multiplex PCR; in TCRdb, only in-frame clones are kept and a portion is missing. This table holds 40,000 to 60,000 clones, approximately 94% found once. No antigen has been assigned to these receptors. The material sequenced was CD8+ T cells from blood, taken before autologous CMV-specific T cell therapy. The receptors originated from a human patient who had received a solid organ transplant and had CMV disease.

The V and J genes are TRBV2 and TRBJ1-1; D remains ambiguous. V gave up 3 bases and J gave up 0 bases, with 8 bases separating them. Germline V gene lookup returns CDR1 SNHLY and CDR2 FYNNEI. CDR3 size: 14 residues. Here the CDR3 DNA reads TGTGCCAGCAGTGACCCGGGTCTGAACACTGAAGCTTTCTTT. It specifies CASSDPGLNTEAFF.

This chain joins TRBV25-1 and TRBJ2-7; 8 bases line up with TRBD1. V lost 6 bases and J lost 6; bases outside the gene matches: 10. This CDR3 spans 14 amino acids. Germline CDR1 and CDR2: MGHDK and SYGVNS. DNA for the CDR3: TGTGCCAGCAGCCTGGACAGGGACCTCGCCGAGCAGTACTTC. It encodes CASSLDRDLAEQYF.

The chain combines TRBV4-2 with TRBJ2-7; D tentatively fits TRBD1 or TRBD2 (5 bases each). Trimming shortened V by 0 bases and J by 3 bases, and 15 bases separated the two germline ends. The CDR3 consists of 16 residues. Germline CDR1 is LGHNA and CDR2 is YNFKEQ. In nucleotides, the CDR3 is TGTGCCAGCAGCCAAGATTTGGGGGACGGCCACTACGAGCAGTACTTC. It encodes CASSQDLGDGHYEQYF.

The V call is TRBV11-3, the J call TRBJ1-1, with a weak D call TRBD1 (5 bases). The V gene's germline CDR1 is SGHNT and CDR2 YENEEA. The CDR3 covers 12 residues. Between the trimmed V and J ends, which lost 6 bases and 1 base, there was a span of 6 bases. CDR3 in amino acids: CASSGGNTEAFF. The CDR3 coding sequence is TGTGCCAGCAGTGGGGGGAACACTGAAGCTTTCTTT.

V and J are TRBV11-2 and TRBJ2-1, with a tentative D call TRBD2 (5 bases). Germline loops: CDR1 SGHAT, CDR2 FQNNGV. The CDR3 contains 12 residues. V dropped 5 bases and J dropped 13 bases, with 15 bases sitting between them. The CDR3 protein is CASSRATLDQFF. DNA for the CDR3: TGTGCCAGCAGCCGCGCGACACTAGACCAGTTCTTC.

V usage is TRBV4-2 and J usage is TRBJ2-7; 10 nucleotides line up with TRBD2. Germline trimming cut 1 base from V and 3 bases from J; bases unmatched to any gene: 6. CDR1 and CDR2 (germline): LGHNA, YNFKEQ. The CDR3 consists of 16 residues. CDR3 sequence (DNA): TGTGCCAGCAGCCAAGGCTCTAGCGGGAGTTTCTACGAGCAGTACTTC. Protein sequence: CASSQGSSGSFYEQYF.

The rearrangement links TRBV30 to TRBJ1-6; 12 positions match TRBD1. The CDR3 has 13 amino acids. After removal of 5 bases from V and 10 bases from J, the junction contained 3 bases not matched to a gene. Germline CDR1 is GTSNPN and CDR2 is SVGIG (reference sequence). This chain's CDR3 is CAWAGQGASPLHF. CDR3 nucleotide sequence: TGTGCCTGGGCGGGACAGGGGGCCTCACCCCTCCACTTT. Together with reference TRBV30 and TRBJ1-6, the CDR3 gives the full variable domain: SQTIHQWPATLVQPVGSPLSLECTVEGTSNPNLYWYRQAAGRGLQLLFYSVGIGQISSEVPQNLSASRPQDRQFILSSKKLLLSDSGFYLCAWAGQGASPLHFGNGTRLTVT.

The V call is TRBV6-4, the J call TRBJ2-3; D perhaps matches TRBD2 (7 bases). V was shortened by 2 bases and J by 2 bases, with 8 bases between the two germline ends. This CDR3 comprises 14 residues. Germline V CDR1 and CDR2: MRHNA, SNTAGT. The CDR3 reads CASSDGGATDTQYF. In nucleotides, the CDR3 is TGTGCCAGCAGTGACGGGGGGGCCACAGATACGCAGTATTTT.

The CDR3 loop reads CASNSQLGQGVLNTEAFF. In DNA, the CDR3 is TGCGCCAGCAACTCCCAGCTGGGACAGGGGGTTTTGAACACTGAAGCTTTCTTT. The chain links TRBV4-1 to TRBJ1-1, with 11 bases that match TRBD1. CDR3 length: 18 residues. From germline, CDR1 is MGHRA and CDR2 YSYEKL. J gave up 0 bases and V 7 bases, and 13 bases lay outside the gene matches.

The chain carries TRBV27 and TRBJ2-7; D remains ambiguous. The ends were cut back, 2 bases at V and 7 bases at J, with 15 bases in the middle. Germline values: CDR1 MNHEY, CDR2 SMNVEV (reference sequence). The CDR3 extends over 14 amino acids. The CDR3 DNA follows: TGTGCCAGCAGTTTAGTGACGGGCCTACGGGAGCAGTACTTC. Translation gives CASSLVTGLREQYF.

J is TRBJ2-3 and V is TRBV30, with 8 nucleotides matching TRBD2. The germline V gene encodes CDR1 GTSNPN and CDR2 SVGIG (reference sequence). The CDR3 is 13 residues long. Trimming cost V 3 bases and J 6 bases; bases outside gene matches: 5. The CDR3 is CAWSVWTSDTQYF. The CDR3 bases are TGTGCCTGGAGCGTCTGGACTAGCGATACGCAGTATTTT.

This clone occurred a few times. The chain recombines TRBV6-5 with TRBJ1-2; 9 bases fit TRBD1. V dropped 3 bases and J dropped 6; count of bases not matched to a gene: 8. Germline V gene sequence: CDR1 MNHEY, CDR2 SVGAGI. The CDR3 loop spans 15 amino acids. CDR3 residues: CASSYTGQGMDGYTF. CDR3 in DNA: TGTGCCAGCAGTTATACTGGACAGGGGATGGATGGCTACACCTTC.

The chain links TRBV7-9 to TRBJ1-5, with D hard to call. Trimming cost V 1 base and J 1 base, with 5 bases left between them. Germline loops: CDR1 SEHNR, CDR2 FQNEAQ (reference sequence). The CDR3 runs 14 residues. For the CDR3, the DNA is TGTGCCAGCAGCTTAGGGCAGAGCAATCAGCCCCAGCATTTT. Translated: CASSLGQSNQPQHF.

The chain couples TRBV4-1 to TRBJ2-7, with 7 bases that match TRBD1. CDR1 is MGHRA and CDR2 is YSYEKL in the germline V gene. The CDR3 has 15 residues. Unmatched junction bases numbered 5, after V lost 1 base and J lost 2 bases. The CDR3: CASSQGGDSTYEQYF. The CDR3 nucleotides are TGCGCCAGCAGCCAAGGAGGGGACAGCACCTACGAGCAGTACTTC.

The chain has TRBV6-5 and TRBJ1-1, with TRBD1 matching over 8 bases. Per the germline V gene, CDR1 is MNHEY and CDR2 is SVGAGI. The CDR3 extends over 15 amino acids. Trimming removed 8 bases from V and 4 bases from J; junction bases left unmatched: 12. This chain's CDR3 is CASGSDRGSVTEAFF. The CDR3, as DNA: TGTGCCAGCGGCTCCGACAGGGGTTCGGTCACTGAAGCTTTCTTT.